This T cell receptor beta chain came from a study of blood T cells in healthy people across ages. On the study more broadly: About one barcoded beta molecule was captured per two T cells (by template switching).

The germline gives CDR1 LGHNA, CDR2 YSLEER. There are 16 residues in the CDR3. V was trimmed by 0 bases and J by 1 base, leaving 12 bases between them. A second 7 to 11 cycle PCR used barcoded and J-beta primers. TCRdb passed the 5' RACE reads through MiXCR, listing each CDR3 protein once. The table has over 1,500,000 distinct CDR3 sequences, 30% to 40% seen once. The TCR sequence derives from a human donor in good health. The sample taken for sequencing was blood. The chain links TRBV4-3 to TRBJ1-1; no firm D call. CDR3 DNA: TGCGCCAGCAGCCAAGATTTCCGGCAATGGAACACTGAAGCTTTCTTT. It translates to CASSQDFRQWNTEAFF.